The 11 T cell receptor beta chains listed next were all sequenced from one sample in a study of graft-versus-host responses after intestinal transplantation. The assay was immunoSEQ multiplex PCR, and TCRdb's table has in-frame clones only and misses some. Among about 120,000 clones listed, 85% to 95% were seen once. Their recognized antigens are unknown. Sequenced here: unstimulated CD8+ T cells sorted from spleen or lymph node cells, sampled before intestinal transplant. These receptors originate from a human donor who received an intestinal transplant.

The chain recombines TRBV4-1 with TRBJ2-1; a possible D gene is TRBD2 (7 bases). V lost 0 bases, J lost 0 bases, and 15 bases lay in between. The germline CDR1 and CDR2 sequences are MGHRA and YSYEKL. The CDR3 consists of 18 residues. This chain's CDR3 is CASSQEGEGGDSYNEQFF. CDR3 bases: TGCGCCAGCAGCCAAGAGGGGGAGGGGGGAGACTCCTACAATGAGCAGTTCTTC.

The rearrangement joins TRBV7-2 to TRBJ2-1, with a possible D match to TRBD1 (6 bases). With 4 bases removed from V and 10 bases from J, the gap between germline ends came to 11 bases. The CDR3 has 12 amino acids. Germline V gives CDR1 SGHTA, CDR2 FQGNSA. The CDR3 spells CASSYGTNEQFF. CDR3 bases: TGTGCCAGCAGCTACGGGACAAACGAGCAGTTCTTC.

The gene calls are TRBV27 and TRBJ1-1; D is possibly TRBD1 (5 bases). The germline V and J ends were trimmed by 3 bases and 6 bases, with 5 bases remaining between them. The germline V gene encodes CDR1 MNHEY and CDR2 SMNVEV (reference sequence). The CDR3 has 11 amino acids. CDR3 sequence: CASSLGAEAFF. The CDR3 DNA reads TGTGCCAGCAGTTTGGGGGCTGAAGCTTTCTTT.

The gene calls are TRBV5-5 and TRBJ2-1, with D unclear. V lost 2 bases, J lost 6 bases, and 9 bases lay in between. Germline-derived CDR1 and CDR2 are SGHKS and YYEKEE (reference sequence). The CDR3 loop spans 13 amino acids. The DNA for the CDR3 is TGTGCCAGCAGCTTTACGCCTTCCAATGAGCAGTTCTTC. Its translation: CASSFTPSNEQFF.

The rearrangement joins TRBV7-6 to TRBJ1-2, with TRBD1 identical over 10 bases. J gave up 4 bases and V 5 bases, and 13 bases lay outside the gene matches. The CDR3 totals 17 residues. Germline loops: CDR1 SGHVS, CDR2 FNYEAQ. CDR3 sequence reads: CASSPEPDRGRSYGYTF. The CDR3 DNA is TGTGCCAGCAGCCCGGAGCCCGACAGGGGGCGCAGCTATGGCTACACCTTC.

This clone has a single count. The chain combines TRBV27 with TRBJ2-1; unclear D gene. Trimming left V 0 bases short and J 0 bases short, with 9 bases between. CDR3 length: 16 residues. CDR1 is MNHEY and CDR2 is SMNVEV in the germline V gene (reference sequence). The CDR3 loop reads CASSLSPAGSYNEQFF. Here the CDR3 DNA reads TGTGCCAGCAGTTTATCTCCCGCAGGCTCCTACAATGAGCAGTTCTTC.

The rearrangement links TRBV5-6 to TRBJ2-7; D gene unclear. Trimming stripped 4 bases from V and 1 base from J, with 6 bases between. Germline assignment: CDR1 SGHDT and CDR2 YYEEEE. This CDR3 is 12 amino acids long. The CDR3 spells CASSIRSYEQYF. The CDR3, as DNA: TGTGCCAGCAGCATCAGATCCTACGAGCAGTACTTC. Filled out from reference TRBV5-6 and TRBJ2-7, the complete variable domain reads DAGVTQSPTHLIKTRGQQVTLRCSPKSGHDTVSWYQQALGQGPQFIFQYYEEEERQRGNFPDRFSGHQFPNYSSELNVNALLLGDSALYLCASSIRSYEQYFGPGTRLTVT.

The chain uses TRBV6-5 and TRBJ1-5; D is possibly TRBD1 (5 bases). CDR1 MNHEY and CDR2 SVGAGI come from the germline V gene. Trimming left V 0 bases short and J 5 bases short, with 11 bases between. The CDR3 extends over 15 amino acids. The DNA for the CDR3 is TGTGCCAGCAGTTACTCCGACAGAATTCATCAGCCCCAGCATTTT. Encoded protein: CASSYSDRIHQPQHF.

The rearrangement joins TRBV11-2 to TRBJ2-1; D gene ambiguous. Germline CDR1 SGHAT, CDR2 FQNNGV. The CDR3 covers 15 residues. V lost 9 bases and J 10 bases, leaving 25 bases between the germline ends. The CDR3 DNA sequence: TGTGCCAGTTACCGGGCGGACGGGCAAAATTTAGAGCAGTTCTTC. Translating gives CASYRADGQNLEQFF. Full variable domain (outside the CDR3, taken from reference TRBV11-2 and TRBJ2-1): EAGVAQSPRYKIIEKRQSVAFWCNPISGHATLYWYQQILGQGPKLLIQFQNNGVVDDSQLPKDRFSAERLKGVDSTLKIQPAKLEDSAVYLCASYRADGQNLEQFFGPGTRLTVL.

The rearrangement joins TRBV2 to TRBJ1-1; 10 nucleotides agree with TRBD1. Germline V gene sequence: CDR1 SNHLY, CDR2 FYNNEI. After removal of 4 bases from V and 5 bases from J, the junction contained 4 bases not matched to a gene. The CDR3 has 14 residues. CDR3 nucleotides: TGTGCCAGCAGTGCTAGGACAGGGGGTACTGAAGCTTTCTTT. This sequence encodes CASSARTGGTEAFF.

The J gene is TRBJ2-1, the V gene TRBV7-3; 7 bases line up with TRBD2. J was trimmed by 6 bases and V by 2 bases; bases with no gene match: 4. This CDR3 spans 14 amino acids. Germline CDR1 and CDR2: SGHTA and FQGTGA. The CDR3 is CASSLGLGFNEQFF. The DNA of the CDR3 is TGTGCCAGCAGCTTAGGACTAGGTTTCAATGAGCAGTTCTTC.